This T cell receptor beta chain was retrieved from a study of cytomegalovirus exposure and HLA in healthy donors. V was shortened by 5 bases and J by 4 bases, with 14 bases between the two germline ends. The CDR3 covers 14 residues. The V gene's germline CDR1 is SEHNR and CDR2 FQNEAQ (reference sequence). Only in-frame clones appear in the TCRdb table, and some are missing; sequencing was by immunoSEQ multiplex PCR. This sample has some 170,000 clones, with around four fifths found just once. General study results and limits: The study recorded 160 or so TCR beta chains that were cytomegalovirus-associated.

A word on this clone: Its antigen is as yet unknown.

The sequencing input was PBMCs. The genes are TRBV7-9 and TRBJ2-5; D is ambiguous. This clonotype was sampled from a man aged 30 to 39 in good health and CMV-seropositive. The CDR3 nucleotides are TGTGCCAGCAGCCACCCTCGAACACCAGAGACCCAGTACTTC. Translating gives CASSHPRTPETQYF. The full variable domain, rest sourced from reference TRBV7-9 and TRBJ2-5, is DTGVSQNPRHKITKRGQNVTFRCDPISEHNRLYWYRQTLGQGPEFLTYFQNEAQLEKSRLLSDRFSAERPKGSFSTLEIQRTEQGDSAMYLCASSHPRTPETQYFGPGTRLLVL.